This T cell receptor (beta chain) appears in the sequencing data of a study of human CD8 memory T cell subsets (dated by TCRdb to about 2020). With respect to the entire study: To assess how stem-like (TSTEM), progenitor exhausted-like (TPEX) and effector memory CD8+ T cell subsets are clonally related, the TCRbeta repertoires of these three subsets were compared. Six donors each provided TSTEM, TPEX and effector memory subsets, and TCRbeta repertoires were obtained from all six.

For this clonotype: No cognate antigen has been identified for it.

The paper's findings and limits, for the study overall: The stem-like TSTEM and TPEX subsets each shared clonotypes with effector memory cells, but the TSTEM and TPEX repertoires had minimal overlap with each other, suggesting distinct antigen spectra. Chao1 estimates suggested greater repertoire diversity in TSTEM than in TPEX subsets, potentially reflecting a broader range of specificities. Only TCRbeta chains were sequenced, and the repertoire comparisons were based on several donors and tested using paired t-tests with Bonferroni correction. TSTEM and TPEX subsets showed similarly high normalized Shannon-Wiener diversity, whereas effector memory subsets were comparatively less diverse.

A Human TCR Profiling Kit was used to prepare UMI-labeled 5' RACE TCRbeta libraries. Every TCRbeta library was prepared in parallel, with the same number of PCR cycles used for all of the libraries. The authors' analysis ran thus. The number of functional CDR3beta clonotypes in each TCRbeta library ranged from 3,000 to 18,000. UMI extraction and consensus assembly used MIGEC 1.2.9, requiring at least three reads per UMI. MiXCR 3.0.3 was used to extract the in-frame CDR3beta repertoires. After each sample was downsampled to 42,000 randomly selected UMIs, diversity metrics were computed in VDJtools 1.2.1. For the top 3,000 clones of each sample pair, the repertoire overlap metrics D, R and F2 were calculated in VDJtools. TCRdb reprocessed the reads and assigns one entry to each CDR3 protein sequence, leaving out DNA. TCRdb, rather than the study authors, made the V and J calls. The sample's table lists a count of more than 10,000 distinct CDR3 sequences. The top ten clonotypes cover around 20% of the sample.

Peripheral blood mononuclear cells were isolated from healthy donor buffy coats by density gradient separation. The study enriched total CD8+ T cells through negative magnetic separation using EasySep or MojoSort CD8+ T cell isolation kits. An RNeasy Mini Kit was used to extract total RNA from duplicate vials of around 150,000 sorted CD8+ T cells per subset. The PBMCs were used fresh or after being cryopreserved in fetal bovine serum with roughly 10% DMSO. Fluorescence-activated cell sorting on a FACSAria III was used to sort CD8+ T cell subsets to purity. From a lookup of the germline V gene, CDR1 and CDR2 are MNHNS and SASEGT. The CDR3, from cysteine to phenylalanine, totals 14 residues. The DNA is unrecorded.

The receptor was derived from a human donor in good health. Sequencing was performed on CD8+ T cells from PBMCs. This receptor chain uses TRBV6-1 and TRBJ1-5. CDR3 loop: CASSEDPGHQPQHF.